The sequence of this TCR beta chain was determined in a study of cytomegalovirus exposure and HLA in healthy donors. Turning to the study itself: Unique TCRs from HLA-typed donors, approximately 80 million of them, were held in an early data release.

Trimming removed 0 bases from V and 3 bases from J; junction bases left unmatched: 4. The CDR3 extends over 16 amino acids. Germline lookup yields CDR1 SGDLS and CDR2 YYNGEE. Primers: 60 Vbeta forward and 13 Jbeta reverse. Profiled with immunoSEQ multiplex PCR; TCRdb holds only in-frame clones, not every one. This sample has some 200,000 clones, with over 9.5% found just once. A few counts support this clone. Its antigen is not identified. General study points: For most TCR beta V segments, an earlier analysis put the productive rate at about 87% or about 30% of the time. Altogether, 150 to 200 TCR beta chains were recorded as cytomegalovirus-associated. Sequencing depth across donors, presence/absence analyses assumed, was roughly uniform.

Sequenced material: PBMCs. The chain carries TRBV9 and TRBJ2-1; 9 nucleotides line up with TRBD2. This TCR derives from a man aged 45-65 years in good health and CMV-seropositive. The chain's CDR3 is CASSVEGRGGYNEQFF. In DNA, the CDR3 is TGTGCCAGCAGCGTAGAAGGGCGGGGGGGCTACAATGAGCAGTTCTTC.